This is a list of T cell receptor beta chains from one sample in a study of blood T cell repertoires in COVID-19. Sequenced by immunoSEQ multiplex PCR; TCRdb stores in-frame clones only, minus some. The sample yields some 320,000 clones, more than 75% seen once. Material for sequencing was peripheral blood. The receptors here all came from a woman aged 45 to 65 who had recovered from COVID-19. CDR3s include the opening cysteine and the closing phenylalanine or tryptophan. Clone size, where shown, is once, few, many, or a class for clones that have expanded.

TRBV29-1 | . | CTGSWGQETQYF
TRBV24-1 | . | CATSDCVRDRGCGTEAFF
TRBV5-4 | . | CASSRAGTGTNYGYTF
TRBV7-3 | . | CASSLRGRGPREQFF
TRBV6-2/TRBV6-3 | . | CASSPPPDRADCKLFF
TRBV5-5 | . | CASSPGLPGGEQYF
TRBV19 | . | CASNIRGTDTQYF
TRBV5-4 | . | CASSPKAGLGGYTF
TRBV7-8 | . | CASSLVDQPQHF
TRBV28 | . | CASSRGGSNQPQHF
TRBV6-5 | . | CASRETGTGSYEQYF
TRBV13 | . | CASSRGGYEQYF
TRBV6-2/TRBV6-3 | . | CASSYSPRGAGDDNEQFF
TRBV5-1 | once | CASSRMTSVPGELFF
TRBV2 | . | CAARGQGAQPQHF
TRBV6-5 | . | CASSPSYSSYEQYF
TRBV9 | . | CASSVSETGYGNTIYF
TRBV6-2/TRBV6-3 | . | CASSYAPGLAGTYEQYF